Following are 27 T cell receptor beta chains from one sample sequenced in a study of T cell responses to AZD1222 COVID-19 vaccine. Here immunoSEQ multiplex PCR was the method, and the copy in TCRdb shows in-frame clones only, minus some. The sample carries 100,000 to 130,000 clones, around 83% recorded once. The specimen was peripheral blood, collected on day 0 of AZD1222 vaccination. These receptors all come from an adult in good health.

The chain is built from TRBV5-1 and TRBJ1-4, with TRBD1 matching 7 bases. CDR1 SGHRS and CDR2 YFSETQ come from the germline V gene. The CDR3 has 15 amino acids. Trimming cost V 4 bases and J 7 bases; bases outside gene matches: 10. Here the CDR3 reads CASSNSGGGGEKLFF. The CDR3 coding sequence is TGCGCCAGCAGCAACTCAGGGGGAGGCGGTGAAAAACTGTTTTTT.

The sample holds one count of this clone. This sequence joins TRBV28 and TRBJ2-2; 7 bases match TRBD2. The junction had 8 bases not matched to a gene; V was cut back by 7 bases and J by 6 bases. Germline V gene lookup returns CDR1 MDHEN and CDR2 SYDVKM. The CDR3 consists of 14 residues. CDR3 nucleotide sequence: TGTGCCAGCACCACCGGGGGGTGGGCCGGGGAGCTGTTTTTT. Protein sequence: CASTTGGWAGELFF.

The rearrangement uses TRBV5-6 and TRBJ1-1; 7 nucleotides line up with TRBD1. CDR1 and CDR2 (germline): SGHDT, YYEEEE. This CDR3 is 16 amino acids long. The junction had 7 bases not matched to a gene; V was cut back by 2 bases and J by 0 bases. The CDR3 here is CASSFRQGLMNTEAFF. In DNA, the CDR3 is TGTGCCAGCAGCTTCAGACAGGGTCTAATGAACACTGAAGCTTTCTTT.

The chain couples TRBV7-2 to TRBJ2-7, with TRBD2 matching 7 bases. CDR1 is SGHTA and CDR2 is FQGNSA in the germline V gene. V was pared by 5 bases and J by 6 bases, with 13 bases of the junction left unmatched. CDR3 length equals 15 residues. CDR3 amino acids: CASSITSAPHLEQYF. DNA of the CDR3: TGTGCCAGCAGCATAACTAGCGCCCCCCACCTCGAGCAGTACTTC. The variable domain in full, completed from reference TRBV7-2 and TRBJ2-7, reads GAGVSQSPSNKVTEKGKDVELRCDPISGHTALYWYRQSLGQGLEFLIYFQGNSAPDKSGLPSDRFSAERTGGSVSTLTIQRTQQEDSAVYLCASSITSAPHLEQYFGPGTRLTVT.

The chain has TRBV18 and TRBJ2-2; D perhaps matches TRBD1 (5 bases). Germline assignment: CDR1 KGHSH and CDR2 LQKENI. The germline V and J ends were trimmed by 3 bases and 2 bases, with 10 bases remaining between them. This CDR3 is 15 amino acids long. CDR3 in DNA: TGTGCCAGCTCACCTCAACAGGAAAACACCGGGGAGCTGTTTTTT. It specifies CASSPQQENTGELFF.

V gene TRBV28 combines with J gene TRBJ1-6, with 7 bases lining up with TRBD1. V lost 3 bases and J lost 5; bases outside the gene matches: 4. The CDR3 extends over 15 amino acids. Germline-derived CDR1 and CDR2 are MDHEN and SYDVKM. DNA of the CDR3: TGTGCCAGCAGTTTTGGTGGGACAGATAATTCACCCCTCCACTTT. It specifies CASSFGGTDNSPLHF.

The CDR3 reads CASSPGRNTEAFF. CDR3 bases: TGTGCCAGCAGCCCCGGCCGAAACACTGAAGCTTTCTTT. This chain uses TRBV3-1 (or the pseudogene TRBV3-2) with TRBJ1-1, with D unresolved. This CDR3 has 13 residues. V lost 4 bases and J lost 2, with 8 bases in between. CDR1 LGHDT and CDR2 YNNKEL come from the germline V gene (reference sequence).

This chain connects TRBV6-2 or TRBV6-3 to TRBJ1-5; D call uncertain. CDR3 length: 20 amino acids. The germline CDR1 and CDR2 sequences are MNHEY and SVGEGT. V was pared by 3 bases and J by 6 bases, with 30 bases between. The CDR3 reads CASSYNLVTPNRYPGQPQHF. In DNA form, the CDR3 reads TGTGCCAGCAGTTATAATCTTGTGACCCCAAATCGCTACCCAGGTCAGCCCCAGCATTTT.

This clone was detected once. V gene TRBV5-8 combines with J gene TRBJ2-1; D is unclear. Germline CDR1 and CDR2: SGHTS and YDEGEE. The V end lost 6 bases, the J end lost 4 bases, and 11 bases lay between the germline ends. The CDR3 length is 13 residues. The CDR3 DNA reads TGTGCCAGCAACCGACTGGATTACAATGAGCAGTTCTTC. This gives the protein CASNRLDYNEQFF. The whole variable domain, filled in from reference TRBV5-8 and TRBJ2-1, reads EAGVTQSPTHLIKTRGQQATLRCSPISGHTSVYWYQQALGLGLQFLLWYDEGEERNRGNFPPRFSGRQFPNYSSELNVNALELEDSALYLCASNRLDYNEQFFGPGTRLTVL.

CDR3 nucleotides: TGTGCCAGTAGCCACATGAGGGAGGCTTCACCCCTCCACTTT. Protein product: CASSHMREASPLHF. The chain has TRBV19 and TRBJ1-6; unclear D gene. This CDR3 is built from 14 residues. V lost 6 bases, J lost 9 bases, and 15 bases lay in between. The germline gives CDR1 LNHDA, CDR2 SQIVND (reference sequence).

DNA for the CDR3: TGTGCCAGCAGCGCCGGGACACCCTATGGCTACACCTTC. Protein sequence: CASSAGTPYGYTF. The chain links TRBV12-3 or TRBV12-4 to TRBJ1-2; maybe TRBD1 (6 bases). V shed 6 bases and J shed 4 bases, with 12 bases lying between them. This CDR3 is built from 13 residues.

The chain employs TRBV11-2 and TRBJ2-3; 8 positions agree with TRBD2. V shed 3 bases, J shed 1 base, and the junction held 0 bases outside the gene matches. This CDR3 has 14 amino acids. Germline assignment: CDR1 SGHAT and CDR2 FQNNGV. Here the CDR3 reads CASSFSGGTDTQYF. Here the CDR3 DNA reads TGTGCCAGCAGCTTTAGCGGGGGCACAGATACGCAGTATTTT.

Regarding this clone: Germline and junction disagree at one end, which may indicate a read error. The sample holds other DNA sequences that translate to the same CDR3. J is TRBJ1-5 and V is TRBV2; no clear D gene. Per the germline V gene, CDR1 is SNHLY and CDR2 is FYNNEI. The CDR3 length is 13 residues. CDR3 residues: CASSDLLNQPQHF. CDR3 nucleotides: TGTGCCAGCAGTGACCTTCTCAATCAGCCTCAGCATTTT.

The chain is built from TRBV11-2 and TRBJ2-2, with D uncertain. The ends were cut back, 1 base at V and 1 base at J, with 7 bases in the middle. The CDR3 has 15 residues. Germline assignment: CDR1 SGHAT and CDR2 FQNNGV. CDR3 sequence reads: CASSLVGLNTGELFF. The CDR3 region has the DNA TGTGCCAGCAGCTTAGTCGGGCTGAACACCGGGGAGCTGTTTTTT.

The gene calls are TRBV6-6 and TRBJ1-4; tentative D call: TRBD1 (6 bases). Trimming removed 5 bases at V and 3 bases at J, with 13 bases between. The CDR3 covers 15 residues. Germline CDR1 and CDR2: MNHNY and SVGAGI (reference sequence). The CDR3 protein is CASSDLQGPNEKLFF. The DNA of the CDR3 is TGTGCCAGCAGTGACCTACAGGGACCTAATGAAAAACTGTTTTTT.

V gene TRBV20-1 combines with J gene TRBJ2-5, with D possibly matching TRBD1 (5 bases). With 6 bases removed from V and 2 bases from J, the gap between germline ends came to 7 bases. Germline V gene sequence: CDR1 DFQATT, CDR2 SNEGSKA (reference sequence). The CDR3 totals 11 residues. The CDR3 spells CSARQQETQYF. The CDR3 nucleotides read TGCAGTGCCCGACAGCAAGAGACCCAGTACTTC.

V and J are TRBV2 and TRBJ2-2, with 7 bases aligning to TRBD2. Germline trimming cut 6 bases from V and 2 bases from J; bases unmatched to any gene: 3. Per the germline V gene, CDR1 is SNHLY and CDR2 is FYNNEI. The CDR3 is 14 residues long. CDR3 region: CASRGTTNTGELFF. CDR3 bases: TGTGCCAGCAGGGGGACTACAAACACCGGGGAGCTGTTTTTT.

The chain carries TRBV12-3 or TRBV12-4 and TRBJ1-2, with a weak D call TRBD1 (5 bases). The CDR3 is made up of 13 amino acids. The ends were cut back, 8 bases at V and 8 bases at J, with 18 bases in the middle. CDR3 region: CASRPRRGSGYTF. The CDR3 nucleotides read TGTGCCAGCCGACCCCGGCGGGGCAGCGGCTACACCTTC.

The chain uses TRBV5-1 and TRBJ1-4; 10 nucleotides line up with TRBD1. Germline CDR1 is SGHRS and CDR2 is YFSETQ. Trimming at V came to 0 bases and at J to 7 bases, leaving 6 bases not matched to a gene. This CDR3 contains 16 residues. This CDR3 reads CASSLAEDRGGEKLFF. DNA for the CDR3: TGCGCCAGCAGCTTGGCCGAGGACAGGGGGGGTGAAAAACTGTTTTTT.

This chain uses TRBV3-1 (or the pseudogene TRBV3-2) with TRBJ2-7, with 9 bases fitting TRBD1. Germline V gene lookup returns CDR1 LGHDT and CDR2 YNNKEL (reference sequence). The CDR3 is 13 amino acids. J gave up 7 bases and V 5 bases, and 6 bases lay outside the gene matches. CDR3 coding DNA: TGTGCCAGCAGCAGGACAGGGGTATGGGAGCAGTACTTC. Protein sequence: CASSRTGVWEQYF.

This clone was recorded once. CDR3 loop: CAISESRDANEKLFF. In nucleotides, the CDR3 is TGTGCCATCAGTGAGTCCCGGGACGCTAATGAAAAACTGTTTTTT. The gene calls are TRBV10-3 and TRBJ1-4, with D possibly being TRBD1 (5 bases). The ends were cut back, 0 bases at V and 3 bases at J, with 8 bases in the middle. The germline CDR1 and CDR2 sequences are ENHRY and SYGVKD. The CDR3 totals 15 residues.

V and J are TRBV6-5 and TRBJ1-2; 7 nucleotides match TRBD1. The V segment lost 6 bases and the J segment 3 bases; nucleotides outside the gene matches: 4. The CDR3 length is 13 residues. Germline V lookup: CDR1 MNHEY, CDR2 SVGAGI. This CDR3 reads CASRRRGDYGYTF. Here the CDR3 DNA reads TGTGCCAGCAGGCGCAGGGGGGACTATGGCTACACCTTC.

The chain joins TRBV3-1 (or the pseudogene TRBV3-2) to TRBJ2-1, with D unresolved. V lost 1 base to trimming and J lost 9 bases, with 7 bases between them. There are 12 residues in the CDR3. The germline gives CDR1 LGHDT, CDR2 YNNKEL (reference sequence). Here the CDR3 reads CASSQGRGEQFF. The DNA of the CDR3 is TGTGCCAGCAGCCAAGGTCGTGGTGAGCAGTTCTTC.

This sequence joins TRBV12-3 or TRBV12-4 and TRBJ1-2, with D possibly being TRBD1 (6 bases). There are 12 residues in the CDR3. V shed 6 bases and J shed 5 bases, with 10 bases lying between them. CDR3 coding DNA: TGTGCCAGCAGCTCCGGACAGTATGGCTACACCTTC. It yields the protein CASSSGQYGYTF.

This CDR3 reads CASSLVVTDNYEQYF. CDR3 nucleotides: TGTGCCAGCAGCTTAGTAGTTACAGATAACTACGAGCAGTACTTC. The V gene is TRBV13, the J gene TRBJ2-7; D gene uncertain. Per the germline V gene, CDR1 is PRHDT and CDR2 is FYEKMQ (reference sequence). V lost 1 base and J lost 3, with 13 bases in between. The CDR3 extends over 15 amino acids.

This chain uses TRBV7-8 with TRBJ1-5; unclear D gene. Trimming cost V 1 base and J 7 bases, with 8 bases left between them. This CDR3 has 13 amino acids. CDR1 SGHVS and CDR2 FQNEAQ come from the germline V gene. This CDR3 reads CASSLGGEQPQHF. The CDR3, as DNA: TGTGCCAGCAGCTTAGGTGGGGAGCAGCCCCAGCATTTT. Based on the CDR3 plus reference TRBV7-8 and TRBJ1-5, the full variable domain is GAGVSQSPRYKVAKRGQDVALRCDPISGHVSLFWYQQALGQGPEFLTYFQNEAQLDKSGLPSDRFFAERPEGSVSTLKIQRTQQEDSAVYLCASSLGGEQPQHFGDGTRLSIL.

The V call is TRBV9, the J call TRBJ1-1, with D possibly TRBD1 on 5 matching bases. Germline loops: CDR1 SGDLS, CDR2 YYNGEE. The germline V and J ends were trimmed by 1 base and 1 base, with 8 bases remaining between them. The CDR3 spans 14 residues. The CDR3 DNA is TGTGCCAGCAGCGTACGACAGTGGAACACTGAAGCTTTCTTT. Amino acids: CASSVRQWNTEAFF.